This T cell receptor beta chain was profiled in a study of T cell responses to AZD1222 COVID-19 vaccine. Study in general: Analysis merged second doses at about 4 or about 12 weeks.

The V segment lost 5 bases and the J segment 4 bases; nucleotides outside the gene matches: 4. CDR1 is MNHEY and CDR2 is SVGAGI in the germline V gene. This CDR3 has 14 residues. Concerning this clone itself: Its target is not known.

Study results and caveats: Without day 14 samples, only post-peak T cell repertoires were studied. Mapped onto spike, vaccine-associated CD4 TCRs spanned it and were dominant at 160-218 and 743-854. White British donors predominated, females outnumbered males, and clonal diversity was possibly underestimated.

Sequencing used immunoSEQ multiplex PCR; TCRdb keeps in-frame clones, though not all of them. This table holds some 180,000 clones, roughly 92% found once. The chain is built from TRBV6-5 and TRBJ2-3, with 9 bases matching TRBD1. The clonotype originates from an adult in good health. The sequenced sample was peripheral blood, obtained on day 0 of AZD1222 vaccination. CDR3 bases: TGTGCCAGCAGTCACAGGGGGCAGCCAGATACGCAGTATTTT. It yields the protein CASSHRGQPDTQYF.